The sequence of this T cell receptor beta chain was determined in a study of cytomegalovirus exposure and HLA in healthy donors. This CDR3 is built from 15 residues. Germline V lookup: CDR1 SGHAT, CDR2 FQNNGV. Trimming pared 4 bases from V and 2 bases from J, leaving 13 bases between. PCR amplification relied on 60 Vbeta primers (plus 13 Jbeta primers). The assay was immunoSEQ multiplex PCR, and TCRdb's table has in-frame clones only and misses some. The repertoire holds approximately 170,000 clones, with around three quarters as singletons. The TCR comes from a woman aged 45-60 years in good health and CMV-seronegative. Material for sequencing was PBMCs. The chain combines TRBV11-2 with TRBJ2-3, with a tentative D call TRBD1 (5 bases). The CDR3 DNA follows: TGTGCCAGCAGCTCAAACGGCAGGGACACAGATACGCAGTATTTT. Translated: CASSSNGRDTDTQYF.